The rows below give T cell receptor beta chains drawn from one sample of a study of CD4 and CD8 cells across lung adenocarcinoma regions. TCRdb reprocessed the PCR reads with MiXCR, giving one entry per CDR3 protein. The sample carries roughly 20,000 distinct CDR3 sequences, less than 65% recorded once. The sample consisted of CD8+ T cells from the center of a lung tumor. These receptor sequences come from a female donor with lung adenocarcinoma. The CD4 and CD8 labels of this study may be unreliable. CDR3s leave out the opening cysteine and the closing phenylalanine or tryptophan. D genes are given only for firm matches. Not all rows give a size; the values are once, few, many and, for expanded clones, a class.

d_call v_call clone_size cdr3_aa
NA TRBV5-1 NA ASSGSGATNEKLF
NA TRBV6-1 NA ASRTRTGELF
TRBD2 TRBV9 NA ASSVGLAGAPGANVLT
NA TRBV12-3/TRBV12-4 NA ASSFGGAIQY
TRBD2 TRBV20-1 NA SASRPSGRYNEQF
TRBD2 TRBV29-1 NA SVVSGRGTDTQY
NA TRBV6-1 many ASKGGPSTDTQY
NA TRBV27 many ASSLLGRKSTDTQY
NA TRBV6-1 many ASSEYRAGNEKLF
TRBD2 TRBV10-1 NA ASSGLKVAGVYNEQF
NA TRBV7-2 NA ASSIAVGETQY
TRBD1 TRBV6-1 NA ASSETGVGTDELF
NA TRBV12-3/TRBV12-4 few ASSLQVGKLF
NA TRBV7-8 NA ASSLREGENSPLH
NA TRBV11-2 NA ASSLDGAGYTGELF
NA TRBV7-2 medium-sized ASSPGYYAETQY
TRBD2 TRBV4-1 NA ASSQGGAGGRDPETQY
TRBD1 TRBV10-2 few ASRSTPGTGSNEQY
NA TRBV10-1 NA ASRGQRDKNTQY
NA TRBV6-1 NA ARGGGGGDKDIQY
NA TRBV6-5 medium-sized ASRLDKDQNIQY
TRBD2 TRBV6-1 NA ASRTSGSNNEQF
NA TRBV7-6 few ASSLRRNRVNEQF
TRBD1 TRBV7-3 NA ASSSKRQGSYNEQF
NA TRBV27 NA ASSSRDAAHYEQY
NA TRBV6-1 NA AGRSGRALGTQY
NA TRBV6-1 NA ATSPADTQY
NA TRBV27 NA ASRGPGAVGTYTQF
NA TRBV27 NA ASSSLLDTQY
NA TRBV6-1 medium-sized ASSWTVGETQY
NA TRBV27 NA ARGRGDRDTDTQY
TRBD2 TRBV7-3 many ASSSTGTSGSNEQF
NA TRBV6-1 NA ASTEGLGGEYTQY
NA TRBV7-2 NA ASSLFIGTTPYNEQF
NA TRBV27 NA ASGRGQAKNTQY
TRBD1 TRBV7-2 NA ASSLADRAYNEQF
TRBD2 TRBV4-1 NA ASSPLSGGFSYEQY
NA TRBV11-2 few ASSLGASALRF
NA TRBV6-1 NA AGQGRGTKETQY
NA TRBV11-2 NA ASSLETGISEQF
NA TRBV27 NA ASSRHVNTGEQF
NA TRBV5-6 NA AGSSATDMQY
TRBD1 TRBV12-3/TRBV12-4 NA ASSLGDRGLGETQY
NA TRBV10-2 NA ATKTAYNEQF
TRBD1 TRBV27 NA ASSLSHRGNEQF
TRBD2 TRBV9 NA ASSVSGRGTDTQY
NA TRBV27 few ASGAKDTQY
TRBD2 TRBV6-5 large ASSTTSVVEQF
TRBD2 TRBV11-3 NA ASSLTSGGNYNEQF
NA TRBV4-1 NA ASSQDFPASGELF
TRBD1 TRBV6-1 NA ASGNRAILGTGNTGTQY